These T cell receptor beta chains were read from a single sample in a study of cytomegalovirus exposure and HLA in healthy donors. Clones were read by immunoSEQ multiplex PCR, and TCRdb kept only the in-frame ones, dropping some. The sample yields approximately 140,000 clones, 60% to 85% seen once. Sequencing was done on a sample of PBMCs. Receptors originate from a man aged 40-55 years in good health and CMV-seropositive. Both conserved end residues are part of each CDR3. Fields, in order: clone size, V gene, D gene, J gene, CDR3 DNA, CDR3 protein. D genes are given only for firm matches. Only part of the rows carry a size: once, few, many, or a class if the clone is expanded.

NA	TRBV5-1	NA	TRBJ2-3	TGCGCCAGCAGCCCCAGGGCCACAGATACGCAGTATTTT	CASSPRATDTQYF
NA	TRBV7-2	NA	TRBJ1-6	TGTGCCAGCAGCCCCCAAGGGGGGGCCGATAATTCACCCCTCCACTTT	CASSPQGGADNSPLHF
NA	TRBV7-2	NA	TRBJ1-3	TGTGCCAGCAGGCCCGGAGTTTCGAACACCATATATTTT	CASRPGVSNTIYF
NA	TRBV28	NA	TRBJ2-7	TGTGCCAGCAGTTTAAATCCAACCTACGAGCAGTACTTC	CASSLNPTYEQYF
NA	TRBV6-1	TRBD2	TRBJ2-7	TGTGCCAGCAGTGGGTTAGGACTAGCGGGAGGGAGATACGAGCAGTACTTC	CASSGLGLAGGRYEQYF
NA	TRBV11-2	NA	TRBJ2-1	TGTGCCAGCAGCCAGGGGTCCCTAAACAATGAGCAGTTCTTC	CASSQGSLNNEQFF
NA	TRBV5-1	NA	TRBJ2-1	TGCGCCAGCAGCTTGGCGAGAGCCGGGACTGACGCGTCTGAGCAGTTCTTC	CASSLARAGTDASEQFF
once	TRBV10-2	NA	TRBJ2-3	TGCGCCAGCGGACTATCCCTGCAGAGTGACACAGATACGCAGTATTTT	CASGLSLQSDTDTQYF
NA	TRBV18	TRBD2	TRBJ2-1	TGTGCCAGCTCACCGAGTTCGGGAGCGGGAGGTAACAATGAGCAGTTCTTC	CASSPSSGAGGNNEQFF
NA	TRBV7-8	TRBD1	TRBJ2-7	TGTGCCAGCAGCTCGGTAGCGCGACAGGGTTCCTACGAGCAGTACTTC	CASSSVARQGSYEQYF
few	TRBV18	TRBD1	TRBJ2-1	TGTGCCAGCTCACCACCGGAACAGGGGGCATACAATGAGCAGTTCTTC	CASSPPEQGAYNEQFF
NA	TRBV4-1	TRBD1	TRBJ1-4	TGCGCCAGCAGCCGAGAAGGGACAGCAACTAATGAAAAACTGTTTTTT	CASSREGTATNEKLFF
NA	TRBV7-9	NA	TRBJ1-6	TGTGCCAGCAGCTCCCCAGTCTCACCCCTCCACTTT	CASSSPVSPLHF
NA	TRBV7-9	NA	TRBJ1-4	TGTTCCAGCGCTAATGAAAATGAAAAACTGTTTTTT	CSSANENEKLFF
NA	TRBV13	NA	TRBJ1-1	TGTGCCAGCAGCCCCCGAAGCCCCAGGACTCGCGAAGCTTTCTTT	CASSPRSPRTREAFF
NA	TRBV2	TRBD1	TRBJ2-3	TGTGCCAGCAGGGGGACAGGGGCCACCACAGATACGCAGTATTTT	CASRGTGATTDTQYF
NA	TRBV11-3	TRBD2	TRBJ2-2	TGTGCCAGCAGCTTAGGCGGGGGGATATACACCGGGGAGCTGTTTTTT	CASSLGGGIYTGELFF
once	TRBV18	TRBD1	TRBJ1-5	TGTGCCAGCTCACGGGGGACAGGAGACAATCAGCCCCAGCATTTT	CASSRGTGDNQPQHF
NA	TRBV4-1	TRBD2	TRBJ2-3	TGCGCCAGCAGCCAAGGGCGTGGTAGCGGGGTCACAGATACGCAGTATTTT	CASSQGRGSGVTDTQYF
NA	TRBV5-1	TRBD2	TRBJ2-1	TGCGCCAGCAGGGCTCGGGAGAGCGGGGGCTCCTACAATGAGCAGTTCTTC	CASRARESGGSYNEQFF
once	TRBV19	TRBD1	TRBJ2-1	TGTGCCAGTAGTGTCGGACAGGGTACCTACAATGAGCAGTTCTTC	CASSVGQGTYNEQFF
NA	TRBV7-9	TRBD1	TRBJ1-3	TGTGCCAGCAGCCAGACAGGGGATGGAAACACCATATATTTT	CASSQTGDGNTIYF
NA	TRBV6-5	NA	TRBJ2-7	TGTGCCAGCCGCCGGGACTTTTCCTACGAGCAGTACTTC	CASRRDFSYEQYF
NA	TRBV5-1	NA	TRBJ1-4	TGCGCCAGCAGCTTGTCAGGGGATGATGAAAAACTGTTTTTT	CASSLSGDDEKLFF
NA	TRBV28	TRBD2	TRBJ2-1	TGTGCCAGCAGTTCGGGACTAGCGGGAGCGGGGAGGTTCTTC	CASSSGLAGAGRFF
NA	TRBV7-9	TRBD1	TRBJ1-2	TGTGCCAGCAGCCTCCGGGACAGAGAGAATTATGGCTACACCTTC	CASSLRDRENYGYTF
NA	TRBV6-1	NA	TRBJ1-6	TGTGCCAGCAGTGAAGGGGCAGGCAGGGATTCACCCCTCCACTTT	CASSEGAGRDSPLHF
NA	TRBV5-6	TRBD2	TRBJ2-1	TGTGCCAGCAGCTTGGCTGGGACTAGCGGTAACAATGAGCAGTTCTTC	CASSLAGTSGNNEQFF
once	TRBV5-8	NA	TRBJ1-5	TGTGCCAGCAGCCCCAGTATCAATCAGCCCCAGCATTTT	CASSPSINQPQHF
few	TRBV5-1	TRBD1	TRBJ1-1	TGCGCCAGCAGCCCGGGACAGGTGGGGACTGAAGCTTTCTTT	CASSPGQVGTEAFF
NA	TRBV15	NA	TRBJ2-7	TGTGCCACCAGCGAGGACAATAGCTACGAGCAGTACTTC	CATSEDNSYEQYF
few	TRBV5-6	TRBD1	TRBJ2-2	TGTGCCAGCAGCTTAAGGACAGGGCTCAACGGGGAGCTGTTTTTT	CASSLRTGLNGELFF
NA	TRBV4-2	NA	TRBJ1-2	TGTGCCAGCAGCCAAGTAGACAGCCGAGGTAACTATGGCTACACCTTC	CASSQVDSRGNYGYTF
NA	TRBV19	TRBD1	TRBJ2-1	TGTGCCAGTACCCCCCGACAGGGGGCATGGAATGAGCAGTTCTTC	CASTPRQGAWNEQFF
NA	TRBV19	TRBD2	TRBJ2-5	TGTGCCAGTAGTCCCGTAGGAGGGGAGGGACAAGAGACCCAGTACTTC	CASSPVGGEGQETQYF
NA	TRBV7-2	TRBD1	TRBJ1-2	TGTGCCAGCAGCGATGGACAGGGGGCTGTTGGCTACACCTTC	CASSDGQGAVGYTF
once	TRBV6-5	TRBD2	TRBJ2-7	TGTGCCAGCAGTTACGGGCTAGCGGGAGGGAACGAGCAGTACTTC	CASSYGLAGGNEQYF
NA	TRBV18	NA	TRBJ2-1	TGTGCCAGCTCACCTTCACTAGAGAATGAGCAGTTCTTC	CASSPSLENEQFF
once	TRBV29-1	TRBD2	TRBJ2-5	TGCAGCGTTGAGATAACTCTTACTAGCGTAAAAGAGACCCAGTACTTC	CSVEITLTSVKETQYF
few	TRBV2	TRBD2	TRBJ2-5	TGTGCCAGCAGTGTTCCCTTTTTAGCGGGCCAACAAGAGACCCAGTACTTC	CASSVPFLAGQQETQYF
few	TRBV20-1	NA	TRBJ2-7	TGCAGTGCTAGCCCCGCCTACGAGCAGTACTTC	CSASPAYEQYF
NA	TRBV19	TRBD2	TRBJ2-1	TGTGCCAGTAGGACTACTAGCGGGAGTTTTCCCGAGCAGTTCTTC	CASRTTSGSFPEQFF
NA	TRBV7-9	NA	TRBJ2-7	TGTTCCAGCAGCTTAGCCCGCTGGGAGGAGCAGTACTTC	CSSSLARWEEQYF
NA	TRBV5-8	NA	TRBJ1-3	TGTGCCAGCAGCTTCGATTCCGGACGGGGTGGAAACACCATATATTTT	CASSFDSGRGGNTIYF
NA	TRBV18	NA	TRBJ2-7	TGTGCCAGCTCCCCTGCCGGGGGATACGAGCAGTACTTC	CASSPAGGYEQYF
once	TRBV7-6	TRBD2	TRBJ2-7	TGTGCCAGCAGCTTAGAGGCGGGAGGTGTCTCCTACGAGCAGTACTTC	CASSLEAGGVSYEQYF
NA	TRBV21-1	NA	TRBJ2-7	TGTGCCAGCAGCAAAGGAGGTCCCGAGCAGTACTTC	CASSKGGPEQYF
NA	TRBV7-3	TRBD2	TRBJ2-5	TGTGCCAGCAGCTTAACTGGCCCTACCGGGACTAGCGGCCAAGAGACCCAGTACTTC	CASSLTGPTGTSGQETQYF
few	TRBV25-1	NA	TRBJ2-6	TGTGCCAGCAGGTCATCTGGGGCCAACGTCCTGACTTTC	CASRSSGANVLTF